This T cell receptor beta chain was sequenced during a study of T cell changes during pregnancy in multiple sclerosis. The assay was immunoSEQ multiplex PCR, and TCRdb's table has in-frame clones only and misses some. The sample records tens of thousands of clones, roughly nine tenths being singletons. The CDR3 length is 16 residues. The V and J ends lost 4 bases and 0 bases respectively, with 13 bases between them. Germline values: CDR1 ENHRY, CDR2 SYGVKD. The starting material was CD4+ T cells from peripheral blood mononuclear cells, obtained in the second trimester of pregnancy. The genes are TRBV10-3 and TRBJ2-1, with D maybe TRBD2 (6 bases). The sequence was collected from a female donor with multiple sclerosis, enrolled in a pregnancy study. The chain's CDR3 is CAISASRGSSYNEQFF. The CDR3 nucleotides read TGTGCCATCAGTGCCTCCCGGGGGAGCTCCTACAATGAGCAGTTCTTC.